This T cell receptor beta chain was obtained from a study of blood T cell repertoires in COVID-19 (dated by TCRdb to the early 2020s). Broadly, across the study: Collaborator samples came from the United States, Italy and Spain and covered acute and convalescent phases of COVID-19. The dataset comprised deeply sampled blood TCRbeta repertoires from subjects exposed to, actively infected with, or recovered from COVID-19. Nearly every sample came with metadata listing a de-identified subject ID, COVID-19 status, age in years and sex. The repertoires were made available in a free public database intended to serve as a resource for research on the immune response to SARS-CoV-2. The prospective study material was composed of cDNA or gDNA derived from T cells, B-cell-depleted T cells, or PBMCs. HLA class I and class II types, where available, came from metadata supplied by the sample provider rather than from assay-based typing. The samples were drawn from two sources: the first 160 participants of the ongoing ImmuneRACE study, and 1,000 to 1,500 subjects contributed by 6 global collaborators.

Participants in the prospective study were aged 18 to 89 years, lived in over 20 United States geographic areas, and enrolled through a virtual design. To assign participants to cohorts, the prospective study relied on clinical history that participants themselves reported in a screening survey and a study questionnaire. For ImmuneRACE Cohort 3, a participant was defined as recovered based on two consecutive negative NP/OP PCR tests, clearance by a healthcare professional, or resolution of symptoms. In the prospective study, mobile phlebotomists collected whole blood, serum and a nasopharyngeal or oropharyngeal swab from each participant. Additional blood draws and questionnaires over an approximately two-month period could optionally be provided by prospective study participants. Before DNA extraction, prospective study blood samples were shipped either frozen or at room temperature. The CDR3 measures 12 amino acids from cysteine to phenylalanine. Only the CDR3 DNA is retained, 36 bases long and in frame from the first base. Relative to germline, V is missing 2 bases and J is missing 12 bases, with 4 bases of the junction outside any gene match. In the germline V gene, CDR1 corresponds to MDHEN and CDR2 to SYDVKM.

This clone was found once. Its antigen is not yet known. No base quality values were provided; no much bigger clone lies one nucleotide off. TCRbeta CDR3 regions were amplified from genomic DNA using the immunoSEQ Assay, a bias-controlled multiplex PCR. Per the original workflow: Nucleated cell counts per sample were estimated from amplification of reference gene primers within the assay. To quantify the absolute abundance of each unique TCRbeta CDR3 rearrangement, sequence reads were collapsed and filtered. For each sample, productive Simpson clonality was calculated by taking the square root of Simpson's diversity index across productive rearrangements. Drawn from immuneACCESS, this table holds only the in-frame rearrangements with V and J called that TCRdb kept. Clones are partly lost; checked studies trace under half to an unresolved V gene and leave the rest unexplained. V and J calls plus clone size are reproduced from that table; the DNA served to infer D and trimming. Present in this sample are 330,000 or so clones, over 75% of which were seen just once. The leading ten clones occupy over 4.5% of the sample.

General conclusions and limits of the study: Clinical and demographic metadata were provided uncurated, with the amount varying by source and participant.

The sequence is built from TRBV28 and TRBJ2-1; a stretch of 7 junction bases matches TRBD1. This TCR derives from a man in his thirties or forties who had recovered from COVID-19. Sequencing used PBMCs or T cells enriched from blood (not recorded which). CDR3 region: CASSLRTGGQFF. The nucleotides are TGTGCCAGCAGTTTAAGGACAGGCGGGCAGTTCTTC.